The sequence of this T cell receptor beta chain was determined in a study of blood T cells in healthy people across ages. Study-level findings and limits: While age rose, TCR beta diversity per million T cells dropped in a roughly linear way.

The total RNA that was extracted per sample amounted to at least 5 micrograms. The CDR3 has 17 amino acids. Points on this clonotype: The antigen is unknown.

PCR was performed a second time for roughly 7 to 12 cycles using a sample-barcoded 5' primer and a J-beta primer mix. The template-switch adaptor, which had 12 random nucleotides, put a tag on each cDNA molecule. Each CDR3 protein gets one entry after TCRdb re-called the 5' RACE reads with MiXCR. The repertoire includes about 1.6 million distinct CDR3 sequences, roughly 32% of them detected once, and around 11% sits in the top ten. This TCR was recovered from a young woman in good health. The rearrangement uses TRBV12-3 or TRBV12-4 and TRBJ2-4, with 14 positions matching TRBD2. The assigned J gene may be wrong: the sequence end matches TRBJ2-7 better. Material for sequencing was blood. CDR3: CASSSSGTSGRRYEQYF. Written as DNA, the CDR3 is TGTGCCAGCAGTTCCTCCGGGACTAGCGGGAGACGCTACGAGCAGTACTTC.